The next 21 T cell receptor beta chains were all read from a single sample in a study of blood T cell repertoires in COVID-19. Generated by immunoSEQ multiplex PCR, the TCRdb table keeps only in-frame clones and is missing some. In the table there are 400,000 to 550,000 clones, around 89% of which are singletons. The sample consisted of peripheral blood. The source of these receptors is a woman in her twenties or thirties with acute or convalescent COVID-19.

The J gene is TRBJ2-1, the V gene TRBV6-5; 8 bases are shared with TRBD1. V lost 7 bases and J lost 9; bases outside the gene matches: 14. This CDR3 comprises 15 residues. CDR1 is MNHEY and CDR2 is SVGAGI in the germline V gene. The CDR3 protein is CASTYSGQGGSEQFF. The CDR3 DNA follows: TGTGCCAGCACCTATTCAGGACAGGGAGGTAGTGAGCAGTTCTTC.

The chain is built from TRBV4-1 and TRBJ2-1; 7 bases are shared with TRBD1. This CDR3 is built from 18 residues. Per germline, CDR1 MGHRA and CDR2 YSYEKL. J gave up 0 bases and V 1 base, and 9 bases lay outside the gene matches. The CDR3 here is CASSQVWPDRSSYNEQFF. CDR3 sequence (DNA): TGCGCCAGCAGCCAAGTTTGGCCGGACAGGAGCTCCTACAATGAGCAGTTCTTC.

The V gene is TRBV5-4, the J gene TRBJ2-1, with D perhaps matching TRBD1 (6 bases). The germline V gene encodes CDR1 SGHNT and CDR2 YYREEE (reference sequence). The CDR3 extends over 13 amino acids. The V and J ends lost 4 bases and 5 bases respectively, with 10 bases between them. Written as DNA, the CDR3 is TGTGCCAGCAGCCTGGACAGAAACAATGAGCAGTTCTTC. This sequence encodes CASSLDRNNEQFF.

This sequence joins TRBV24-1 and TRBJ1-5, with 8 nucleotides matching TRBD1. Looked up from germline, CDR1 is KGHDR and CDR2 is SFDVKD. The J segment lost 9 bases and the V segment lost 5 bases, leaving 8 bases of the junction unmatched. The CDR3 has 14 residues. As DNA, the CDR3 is TGTGCCACCAGTGTGCAGGGGGCCCAAGGGCCCCAGCATTTT. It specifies CATSVQGAQGPQHF.

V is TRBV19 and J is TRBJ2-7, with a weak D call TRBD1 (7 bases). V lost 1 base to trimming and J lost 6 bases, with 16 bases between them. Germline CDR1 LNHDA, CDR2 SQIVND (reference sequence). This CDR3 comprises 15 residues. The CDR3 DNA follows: TGTGCCAGTAGTATAGCCAGGGGGACTTACTCCGAGCAGTACTTC. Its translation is CASSIARGTYSEQYF.

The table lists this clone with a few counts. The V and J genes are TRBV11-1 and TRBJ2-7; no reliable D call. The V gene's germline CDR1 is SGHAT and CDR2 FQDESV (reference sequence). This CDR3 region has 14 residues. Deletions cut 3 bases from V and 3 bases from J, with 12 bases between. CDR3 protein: CASSFTSSSYEQYF. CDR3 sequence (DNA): TGTGCCAGCAGCTTCACCTCATCGAGCTACGAGCAGTACTTC.

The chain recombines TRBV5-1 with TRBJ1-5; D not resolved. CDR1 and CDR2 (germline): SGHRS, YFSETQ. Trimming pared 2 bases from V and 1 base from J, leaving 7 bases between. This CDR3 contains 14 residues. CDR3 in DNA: TGCGCCAGCAGCTTCGGAGAGAGCAATCAGCCCCAGCATTTT. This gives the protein CASSFGESNQPQHF. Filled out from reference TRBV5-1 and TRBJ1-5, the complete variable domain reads KAGVTQTPRYLIKTRGQQVTLSCSPISGHRSVSWYQQTPGQGLQFLFEYFSETQRNKGNFPGRFSGRQFSNSRSEMNVSTLELGDSALYLCASSFGESNQPQHFGDGTRLSIL.

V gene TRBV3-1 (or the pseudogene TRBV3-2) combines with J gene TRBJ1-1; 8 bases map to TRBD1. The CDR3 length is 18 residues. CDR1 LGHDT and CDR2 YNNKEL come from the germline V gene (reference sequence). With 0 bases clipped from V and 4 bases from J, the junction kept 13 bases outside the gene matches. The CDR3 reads CASSQDQGRSGGVTEAFF. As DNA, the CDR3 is TGTGCCAGCAGCCAAGATCAGGGTAGGTCAGGGGGCGTCACTGAAGCTTTCTTT.

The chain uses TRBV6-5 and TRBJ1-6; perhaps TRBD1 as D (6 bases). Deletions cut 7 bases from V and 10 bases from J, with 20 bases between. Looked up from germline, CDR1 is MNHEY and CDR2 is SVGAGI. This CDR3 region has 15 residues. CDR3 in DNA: TGTGCCAGCATGAGTCGGGACACTTCGGGCTCACCCCTCCACTTT. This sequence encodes CASMSRDTSGSPLHF.

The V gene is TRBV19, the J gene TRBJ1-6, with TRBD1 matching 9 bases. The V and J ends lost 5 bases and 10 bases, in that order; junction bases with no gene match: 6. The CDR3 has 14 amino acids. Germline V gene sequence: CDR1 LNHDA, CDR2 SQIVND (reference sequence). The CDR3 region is CASSRDRGGSPLHF. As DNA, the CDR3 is TGTGCCAGTAGTCGAGACAGGGGGGGGTCACCCCTCCACTTT.

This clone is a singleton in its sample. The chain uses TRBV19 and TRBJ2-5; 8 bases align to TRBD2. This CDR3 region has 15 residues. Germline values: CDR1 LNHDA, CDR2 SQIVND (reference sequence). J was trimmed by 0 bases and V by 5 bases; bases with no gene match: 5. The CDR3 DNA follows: TGTGCCAGTAGTTACGGGGGGGGGCACCAAGAGACCCAGTACTTC. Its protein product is CASSYGGGHQETQYF.

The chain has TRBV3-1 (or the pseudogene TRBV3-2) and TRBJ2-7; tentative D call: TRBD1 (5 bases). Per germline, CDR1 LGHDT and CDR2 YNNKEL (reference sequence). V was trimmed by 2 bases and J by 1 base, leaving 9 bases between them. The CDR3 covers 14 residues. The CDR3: CASSQQGVSYEQYF. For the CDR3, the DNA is TGTGCCAGCAGCCAACAGGGCGTATCCTACGAGCAGTACTTC.

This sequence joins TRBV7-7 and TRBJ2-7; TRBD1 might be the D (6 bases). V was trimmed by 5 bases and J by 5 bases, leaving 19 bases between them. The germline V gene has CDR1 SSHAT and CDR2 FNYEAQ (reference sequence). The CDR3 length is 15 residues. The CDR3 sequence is CASSAFPGTIDEQYF. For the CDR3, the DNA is TGTGCCAGCAGCGCCTTTCCCGGGACAATCGACGAGCAGTACTTC.

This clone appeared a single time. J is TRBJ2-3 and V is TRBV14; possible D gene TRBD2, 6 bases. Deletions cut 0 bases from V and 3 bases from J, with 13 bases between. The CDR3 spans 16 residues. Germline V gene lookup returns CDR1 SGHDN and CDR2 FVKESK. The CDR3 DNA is TGTGCCAGCAGCCAAGAATTCGGGCGGGGAACAGATACGCAGTATTTT. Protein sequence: CASSQEFGRGTDTQYF. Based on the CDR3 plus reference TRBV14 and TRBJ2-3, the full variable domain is EAGVTQFPSHSVIEKGQTVTLRCDPISGHDNLYWYRRVMGKEIKFLLHFVKESKQDESGMPNNRFLAERTGGTYSTLKVQPAELEDSGVYFCASSQEFGRGTDTQYFGPGTRLTVL.

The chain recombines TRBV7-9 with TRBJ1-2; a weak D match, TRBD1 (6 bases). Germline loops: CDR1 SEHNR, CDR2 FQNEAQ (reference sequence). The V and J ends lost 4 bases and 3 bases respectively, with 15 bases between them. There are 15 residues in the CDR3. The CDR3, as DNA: TGTGCCAGCAGCTCATGGGACACCTCCGACTATGGCTACACCTTC. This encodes CASSSWDTSDYGYTF. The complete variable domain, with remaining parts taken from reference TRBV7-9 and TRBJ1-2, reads DTGVSQNPRHKITKRGQNVTFRCDPISEHNRLYWYRQTLGQGPEFLTYFQNEAQLEKSRLLSDRFSAERPKGSFSTLEIQRTEQGDSAMYLCASSSWDTSDYGYTFGSGTRLTVV.

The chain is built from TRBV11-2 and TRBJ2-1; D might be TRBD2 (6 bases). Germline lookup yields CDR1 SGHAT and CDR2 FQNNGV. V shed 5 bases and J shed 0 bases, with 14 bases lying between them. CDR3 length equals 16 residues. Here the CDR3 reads CASSPYAGLSYNEQFF. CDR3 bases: TGTGCCAGCAGCCCCTATGCGGGACTCTCCTACAATGAGCAGTTCTTC.

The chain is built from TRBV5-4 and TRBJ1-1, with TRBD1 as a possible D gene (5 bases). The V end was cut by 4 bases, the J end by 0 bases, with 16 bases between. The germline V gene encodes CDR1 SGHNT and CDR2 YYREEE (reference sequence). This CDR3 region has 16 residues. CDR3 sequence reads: CASSGGTQVMNTEAFF. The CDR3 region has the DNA TGTGCCAGCAGCGGCGGGACCCAAGTCATGAACACTGAAGCTTTCTTT.

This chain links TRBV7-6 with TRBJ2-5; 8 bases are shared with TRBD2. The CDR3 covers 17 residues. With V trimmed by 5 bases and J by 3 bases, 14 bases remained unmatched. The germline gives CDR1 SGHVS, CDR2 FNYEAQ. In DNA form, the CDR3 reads TGTGCCAGCAGCCCGGACGGGGGGGCCTTCTCCGAAGAGACCCAGTACTTC. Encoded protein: CASSPDGGAFSEETQYF.

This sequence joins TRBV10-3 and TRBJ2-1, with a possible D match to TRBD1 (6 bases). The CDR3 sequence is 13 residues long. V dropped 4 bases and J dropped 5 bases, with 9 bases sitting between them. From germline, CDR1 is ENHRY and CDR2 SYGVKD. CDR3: CAISGQGNNEQFF. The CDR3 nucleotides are TGTGCCATCAGTGGGCAGGGGAACAATGAGCAGTTCTTC.

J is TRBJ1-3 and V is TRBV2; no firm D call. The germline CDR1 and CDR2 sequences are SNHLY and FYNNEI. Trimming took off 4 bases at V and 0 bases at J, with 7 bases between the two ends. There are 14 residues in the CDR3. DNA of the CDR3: TGTGCCAGCAGTGGATCCTACTCTGGAAACACCATATATTTT. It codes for CASSGSYSGNTIYF.

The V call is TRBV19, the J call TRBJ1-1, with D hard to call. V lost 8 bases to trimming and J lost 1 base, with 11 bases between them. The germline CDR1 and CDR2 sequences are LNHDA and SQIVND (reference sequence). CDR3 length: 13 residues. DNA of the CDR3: TGTGCCAGTTCTCGAGCCCCGAACACTGAAGCTTTCTTT. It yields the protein CASSRAPNTEAFF.